This TCR beta chain was observed in a study of control samples from healthy donors and cancer patients. This clone showed up just a few times. CDR1 and CDR2 from the germline V gene are KGHDR and SFDVKD. V was pared by 5 bases and J by 0 bases, with 10 bases between. This CDR3 has 15 amino acids. Using immunoSEQ multiplex PCR, the repertoire was profiled, and TCRdb retains in-frame clones only, with some absent. The sample includes under 85,000 clones, roughly 80% of them seen just once. The sequence was collected from a woman between 50 and 59 years old with lung cancer. The sample was PBMCs. The J gene is TRBJ1-5, the V gene TRBV24-1, with a possible D match to TRBD1 (6 bases). CDR3 protein: CATSGGGYSNQPQHF. CDR3 DNA sequence: TGTGCCACCAGTGGAGGGGGTTATAGCAATCAGCCCCAGCATTTT.